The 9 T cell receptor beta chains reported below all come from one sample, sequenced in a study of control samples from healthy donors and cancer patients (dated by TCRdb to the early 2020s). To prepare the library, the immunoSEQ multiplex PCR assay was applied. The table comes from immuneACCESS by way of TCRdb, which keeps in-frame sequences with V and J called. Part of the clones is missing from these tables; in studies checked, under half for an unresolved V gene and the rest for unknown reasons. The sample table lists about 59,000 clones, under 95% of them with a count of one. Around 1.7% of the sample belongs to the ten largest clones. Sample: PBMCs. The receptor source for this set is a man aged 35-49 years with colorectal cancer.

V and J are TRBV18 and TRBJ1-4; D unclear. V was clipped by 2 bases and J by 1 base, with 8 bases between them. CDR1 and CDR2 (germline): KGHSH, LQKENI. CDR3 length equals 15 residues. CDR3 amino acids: CASSPGTVTNEKLFF. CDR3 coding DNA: TGTGCCAGCTCACCAGGCACGGTAACTAATGAAAAACTGTTTTTT.

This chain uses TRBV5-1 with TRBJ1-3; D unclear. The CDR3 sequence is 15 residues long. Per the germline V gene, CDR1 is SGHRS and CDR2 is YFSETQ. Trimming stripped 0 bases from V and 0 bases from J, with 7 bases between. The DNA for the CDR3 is TGCGCCAGCAGCTTGGAGGGATTCTCTGGAAACACCATATATTTT. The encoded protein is CASSLEGFSGNTIYF.

The CDR3 coding sequence is TGTGCCAGCAGCCAAGAAGTACGGGCAGGGGGCTCAAACGAGCAGTACTTC. This translates into CASSQEVRAGGSNEQYF. The J gene is TRBJ2-7, the V gene TRBV4-2; 8 bases are shared with TRBD1. This CDR3 comprises 17 residues. Germline CDR1 LGHNA, CDR2 YNFKEQ. V shed 0 bases and J 5 bases; nucleotides not matched to a gene: 12.

CDR3: CASSYGGGGSNEQFF. CDR3 coding DNA: TGCGCCAGCAGTTACGGAGGGGGAGGTTCCAATGAGCAGTTCTTC. The rearrangement joins TRBV5-1 to TRBJ2-1, with D possibly being TRBD1 or TRBD2 (6 bases each). The CDR3 totals 15 residues. With 5 bases removed from V and 6 bases from J, the gap between germline ends came to 18 bases. Per germline, CDR1 SGHRS and CDR2 YFSETQ.

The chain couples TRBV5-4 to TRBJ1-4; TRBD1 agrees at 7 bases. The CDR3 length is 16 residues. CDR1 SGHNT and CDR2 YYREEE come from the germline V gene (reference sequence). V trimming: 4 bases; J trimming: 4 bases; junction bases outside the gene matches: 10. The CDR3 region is CASSRGEGAFNEKLFF. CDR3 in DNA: TGTGCCAGCAGCCGCGGGGAGGGGGCCTTTAATGAAAAACTGTTTTTT.

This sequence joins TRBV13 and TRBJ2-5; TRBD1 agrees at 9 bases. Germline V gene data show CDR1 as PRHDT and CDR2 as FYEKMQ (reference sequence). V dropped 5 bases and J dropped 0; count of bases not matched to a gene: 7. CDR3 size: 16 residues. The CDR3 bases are TGTGCCAGCAGCCACGGGACAGGGAATTACCAAGAGACCCAGTACTTC. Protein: CASSHGTGNYQETQYF.

CDR3 sequence (DNA): TGTGCCACAGGGACACTGAACACCGGGGAGCTGTTTTTT. This gives the protein CATGTLNTGELFF. The gene calls are TRBV19 and TRBJ2-2, with a weak D call TRBD1 (6 bases). The germline V gene has CDR1 LNHDA and CDR2 SQIVND (reference sequence). CDR3 length: 13 residues. Trimming took 10 bases from V and 1 from J, leaving 10 bases between them.

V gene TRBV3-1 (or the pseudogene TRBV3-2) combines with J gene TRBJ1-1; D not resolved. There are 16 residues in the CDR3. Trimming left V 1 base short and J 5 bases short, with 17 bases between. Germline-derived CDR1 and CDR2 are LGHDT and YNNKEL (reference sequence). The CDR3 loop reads CASSQVPGVRQTEAFF. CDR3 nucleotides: TGTGCCAGCAGCCAAGTCCCCGGGGTACGGCAGACTGAAGCTTTCTTT.

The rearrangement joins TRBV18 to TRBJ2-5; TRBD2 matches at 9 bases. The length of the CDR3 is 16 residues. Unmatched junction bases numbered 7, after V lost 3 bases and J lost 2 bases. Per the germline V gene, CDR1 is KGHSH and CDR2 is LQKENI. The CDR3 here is CASSPGKLAGQETQYF. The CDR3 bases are TGTGCCAGCTCACCGGGCAAGCTAGCGGGGCAAGAGACCCAGTACTTC.